The 17 T cell receptor beta chains reported below all come from one sample, sequenced in a study of blood T cells in healthy people across ages. The use of a sample-barcoded 5' primer and a J-beta primer mix characterized a second PCR of 7 to 11 cycles. MiXCR, run by TCRdb on the 5' RACE reads, gives a single entry per CDR3 protein. This sample has fewer than 2,000,000 distinct CDR3 sequences, with roughly 32% found just once. The sequencing input was blood. The receptors were sampled from a woman aged 25 to 39 in good health.

This clonotype was recorded a few times. V and J are TRBV7-2 and TRBJ1-2, with D hard to call. Trimming cost V 4 bases and J 2 bases, with 5 bases left between them. The CDR3 totals 12 residues. The germline V gene encodes CDR1 SGHTA and CDR2 FQGNSA. This CDR3 is CASSSRNYGYTF. The CDR3 DNA sequence: TGTGCCAGCAGCTCCAGGAACTATGGCTACACCTTC.

This clonotype showed up just a few times. V gene TRBV4-2 combines with J gene TRBJ1-4; D is unclear. This CDR3 has 15 amino acids. Germline values: CDR1 LGHNA, CDR2 YNFKEQ. V lost 5 bases and J 0 bases, leaving 10 bases between the germline ends. In nucleotides, the CDR3 is TGTGCCAGCAGCGCCGGAGGCGCAACTAATGAAAAACTGTTTTTT. Translated, it gives CASSAGGATNEKLFF.

Notes on this clonotype: The junction departs from germline at one end; a sequencing error may be responsible. The chain has TRBV12-3 or TRBV12-4 and TRBJ2-3; D might be TRBD2 (5 bases). The CDR3 runs to 15 residues. CDR3 region: CASSLRRVSTDTEYF. The CDR3 nucleotides read TGTGCCAGCAGTTTAAGGCGGGTAAGCACAGATACGGAGTATTTT.

The V call is TRBV3-1, the J call TRBJ2-4, with TRBD2 matching 11 bases. Per the germline V gene, CDR1 is LGHDT and CDR2 is YNNKEL (reference sequence). The CDR3 runs 17 residues. The junction had 8 bases not matched to a gene; V was cut back by 1 base and J by 6 bases. The DNA for the CDR3 is TGTGCCAGCAGCCAAGGACTAGCGGGAATTGGGGGAAACATTCAGTACTTC. Its protein product is CASSQGLAGIGGNIQYF.

This clonotype turned up a few times. The chain combines TRBV29-1 with TRBJ2-7; the D gene is possibly TRBD2 (5 bases). Germline V gives CDR1 SQVTM, CDR2 ANQGSEA. This CDR3 spans 16 amino acids. V lost 6 bases and J 0 bases, leaving 21 bases between the germline ends. This chain's CDR3 is CSVGAFGGLYSYEQYF. CDR3 sequence (DNA): TGCAGCGTGGGTGCCTTCGGCGGACTGTACTCCTACGAGCAGTACTTC.

The genes are TRBV7-2 and TRBJ1-2; 7 bases fit TRBD1. V gave up 5 bases and J gave up 10 bases; unmatched junction bases: 10. Germline V gene sequence: CDR1 SGHTA, CDR2 FQGNSA. CDR3 size: 13 residues. The CDR3 loop reads CASSKSGGGDYTF. The CDR3, as DNA: TGTGCCAGCAGCAAGTCAGGGGGAGGTGACTACACCTTC.

This chain connects TRBV20-1 to TRBJ1-4; 7 bases match TRBD1. Trimming removed 2 bases from V and 6 bases from J; junction bases left unmatched: 3. Germline V gene data show CDR1 as DFQATT and CDR2 as SNEGSKA (reference sequence). This CDR3 region has 13 residues. Here the CDR3 DNA reads TGCAGTGCTAGAAAGGGGGCTGATGAAAAACTGTTTTTT. Translated, it gives CSARKGADEKLFF.

The rearrangement joins TRBV3-1 to TRBJ2-5; maybe TRBD1 (5 bases). The CDR3 is 14 residues long. The V gene's germline CDR1 is LGHDT and CDR2 YNNKEL (reference sequence). Trimming pared 2 bases from V and 5 bases from J, leaving 12 bases between. CDR3 sequence (DNA): TGTGCCAGCAGCCAAAGGGGTCCCGGGGAGACCCAGTACTTC. Translation gives CASSQRGPGETQYF.

The chain recombines TRBV28 with TRBJ2-2; 9 nucleotides match TRBD2. The germline V gene encodes CDR1 MDHEN and CDR2 SYDVKM. V dropped 11 bases and J dropped 4; count of bases not matched to a gene: 11. The CDR3 sequence is 15 residues long. CDR3 bases: TGTGCCGGCGGGCTCGGACTAGCGAGCACCGGGGAGCTGTTTTTT. Translation gives CAGGLGLASTGELFF.

The genes are TRBV18 and TRBJ2-5; 7 nucleotides match TRBD2. CDR1 is KGHSH, CDR2 LQKENI, per germline. The CDR3 runs to 15 residues. V gave up 2 bases and J gave up 0 bases; unmatched junction bases: 3. The CDR3 nucleotides read TGTGCCAGCTCACCAGGCGGGGGTTACCAAGAGACCCAGTACTTC. Translated: CASSPGGGYQETQYF.

Worth noting for this clonotype: This may be a read error, as it is one base from a much larger clone. The chain couples TRBV29-1 to TRBJ2-5; tentatively, D is TRBD2 (6 bases). The CDR3 is 14 amino acids. V lost 3 bases, J lost 11 bases, and 22 bases lay in between. Per germline, CDR1 SQVTM and CDR2 ANQGSEA. CDR3 coding DNA: TGCAGCGTTGATCCGGGAGCCAGAGGGCATGAGCAGTACTTC. This gives the protein CSVDPGARGHEQYF. Filled out from reference TRBV29-1 and TRBJ2-5, the complete variable domain reads SAVISQKPSRDICQRGTSLTIQCQVDSQVTMMFWYRQQPGQSLTLIATANQGSEATYESGFVIDKFPISRPNLTFSTLTVSNMSPEDSSIYLCSVDPGARGHEQYFGPGTRLLVL.

A word on this clonotype: Compared with germline, one end of the junction differs, possibly owing to a read error. The chain has TRBV5-1 and TRBJ2-6, with D possibly matching TRBD1 (5 bases). Per the germline V gene, CDR1 is SGHRS and CDR2 is YFSETQ. The CDR3 runs 15 residues. The CDR3 reads CASSSVPSGANVPTF. The CDR3 DNA follows: TGCGCCAGCAGCTCTGTCCCCTCTGGGGCCAACGTCCCGACTTTC. Based on the CDR3 plus reference TRBV5-1 and TRBJ2-6, the full variable domain is KAGVTQTPRYLIKTRGQQVTLSCSPISGHRSVSWYQQTPGQGLQFLFEYFSETQRNKGNFPGRFSGRQFSNSRSEMNVSTLELGDSALYLCASSSVPSGANVPTFGAGSRLTVL.

A few counts support this clonotype. The chain has TRBV28 and TRBJ1-4, with D uncertain. This CDR3 has 14 amino acids. Per the germline V gene, CDR1 is MDHEN and CDR2 is SYDVKM. The V and J ends lost 7 bases and 4 bases respectively, with 13 bases between them. The CDR3 is CASTLGAINEKLFF. The CDR3 DNA is TGTGCCAGCACCTTGGGCGCGATTAATGAAAAACTGTTTTTT.

This chain connects TRBV20-1 to TRBJ2-7; D is unresolved. The closer fit of TRBJ2-5 to the DNA end suggests the J call may be wrong. The CDR3 sequence is 13 residues long. Germline V gene data show CDR1 as DFQATT and CDR2 as SNEGSKA (reference sequence). CDR3 nucleotide sequence: TGCAGTGCTAGAGAGCCCTATGGGGAGACCCAGTACTTC. This sequence encodes CSAREPYGETQYF.

Details on this clonotype: One end of the junction is discordant with germline, which a read error may explain. CDR3 in DNA: TGCAGTGCTAGAGACCAGCGGGTCCTCTCCTGCGAGCAGTACTTC. Encoded protein: CSARDQRVLSCEQYF. The chain joins TRBV20-1 to TRBJ2-5; possible D gene TRBD2, 6 bases. The end of the DNA fits TRBJ2-7 better, so the J call may be wrong. CDR1 and CDR2 from the germline V gene are DFQATT and SNEGSKA (reference sequence). This CDR3 contains 15 residues.

This clonotype was counted a few times. The CDR3, as DNA: TGCGCCAGCAGCTTCACGTCCAGCCCTCTGGACGAGCAGTACTTC. Its translation is CASSFTSSPLDEQYF. The chain carries TRBV5-1 and TRBJ2-7; no clear D gene. Trimming took 2 bases from V and 5 from J, leaving 17 bases between them. This CDR3 is 15 amino acids long. Germline assignment: CDR1 SGHRS and CDR2 YFSETQ. The whole variable domain, remainder taken from reference TRBV5-1 and TRBJ2-7, is KAGVTQTPRYLIKTRGQQVTLSCSPISGHRSVSWYQQTPGQGLQFLFEYFSETQRNKGNFPGRFSGRQFSNSRSEMNVSTLELGDSALYLCASSFTSSPLDEQYFGPGTRLTVT.

The chain carries TRBV7-9 and TRBJ2-5; 14 bases match TRBD2. The CDR3 length is 16 residues. J lost 11 bases, V lost 3 bases, and 11 bases had no gene match. Looked up from germline, CDR1 is SEHNR and CDR2 is FQNEAQ (reference sequence). DNA for the CDR3: TGTGCCAGCAGCTTGTTGGGGACTAGCGGGAGAGATGAGCAGTACTTC. It codes for CASSLLGTSGRDEQYF.